This paragraph covers one T cell receptor (beta chain) sequence. Its antigen remains unidentified. The sample belongs to a study of CD4 T cells in relation to SARS-CoV-2 and coronaviruses. Study summary: ViraFEST: roughly 9-day antigen culture of PBMCs, then TCR beta CDR3 sequencing. No peptide or an HIV-1 Nef peptide pool served as negative control.

The repertoire was sequenced with immunoSEQ multiplex PCR; TCRdb's copy has only in-frame clones and lacks some. The profile shows around 26,000 clones, just under 75% of them singletons. Before the COVID-19 pandemic, during about 2010-2019, CD4+ T cells were taken from unexposed donors. Isolation of CD4+ T cells took place after approximately 10 days in culture. The germline CDR1 and CDR2 sequences are LGHNA and YNFKEQ. V gave up 0 bases and J gave up 0 bases, with 12 bases separating them. The CDR3 is 17 amino acids. The chain uses TRBV4-2 and TRBJ1-3; D is undetermined. Sequenced: CD4+ T cells from PBMCs, cultured in vitro. This receptor was taken from a human donor in good health. The CDR3 region is CASSQDWETPSGNTIYF. In DNA, the CDR3 is TGTGCCAGCAGCCAAGATTGGGAAACACCCTCTGGAAACACCATATATTTT.